These T cell receptor beta chains were read from a single sample in a study of CXCR3-negative and CXCR3-positive naive CD8 T cells. TCRdb reprocessed the 5' RACE reads, keeping one entry per CDR3 protein, no DNA. This listing includes some 67,000 distinct CDR3 sequences. The sample was naive CXCR3- CD8+ T cells from blood. These receptors came from a human donor in good health. Some clones in this sample may be carry-over from other donors' samples. CDR3s include the opening cysteine and the closing phenylalanine or tryptophan.

CDR3: CSVEGGQEGYNEQFF
V: TRBV29-1
J: TRBJ2-1

CDR3: CASSLGLAVYEQYF
V: TRBV5-6
J: TRBJ2-7

CDR3: CASSLVAGGDTDTQYF
V: TRBV7-2
J: TRBJ2-3

CDR3: CASSPGQGAKTEAFF
V: TRBV4-2
J: TRBJ1-1

CDR3: CASSYSAGSTDTQYF
V: TRBV6-2/TRBV6-3
J: TRBJ2-3

CDR3: CASSATYSSYNEQFF
V: TRBV9
J: TRBJ2-1

CDR3: CASSRTDSSYEQYF
V: TRBV7-9
J: TRBJ2-7

CDR3: CSARPSTSHNEQFF
V: TRBV20-1
J: TRBJ2-1

CDR3: CASSRKEGTEAFF
V: TRBV6-6
J: TRBJ1-1

CDR3: CASSSGLAPGELFF
V: TRBV7-9
J: TRBJ2-2

CDR3: CSVRLADYNEQFF
V: TRBV29-1
J: TRBJ2-1

CDR3: CASSQDRAHEQFF
V: TRBV28
J: TRBJ2-1

CDR3: CASSIGTGSHSNQPQHF
V: TRBV19
J: TRBJ1-5

CDR3: CASRDSYNEQFF
V: TRBV12-3/TRBV12-4
J: TRBJ2-1

CDR3: CASSLLGQNYGYTF
V: TRBV13
J: TRBJ1-2

CDR3: CASSRGGGEQFF
V: TRBV4-1
J: TRBJ2-1

CDR3: CASSFPDTYEQYF
V: TRBV12-3/TRBV12-4
J: TRBJ2-7

CDR3: CSVLSGVSSTDTQYF
V: TRBV29-1
J: TRBJ2-3

CDR3: CASSFGTSGTYEQYF
V: TRBV5-1
J: TRBJ2-7

CDR3: CASSQWAQSAEQFF
V: TRBV7-8
J: TRBJ2-1

CDR3: CASSQKRPSGTDEQYF
V: TRBV4-2
J: TRBJ2-7

CDR3: CASSYRDGNTEAFF
V: TRBV6-6
J: TRBJ1-1

CDR3: CASSRSTAGTLYGYTF
V: TRBV12-3/TRBV12-4
J: TRBJ1-2

CDR3: CSAKGQHYGYTF
V: TRBV20-1
J: TRBJ1-2

CDR3: CSFPSGRQVYEQFF
V: TRBV29-1
J: TRBJ2-1

CDR3: CASSPTAPGTGQETQYF
V: TRBV7-8
J: TRBJ2-5

CDR3: CASSDSRWDEQFF
V: TRBV27
J: TRBJ2-1

CDR3: CASNSGDRYYEQYF
V: TRBV5-6
J: TRBJ2-7

CDR3: CATSAFDDNSYEQYF
V: TRBV15
J: TRBJ2-7

CDR3: CASSQTSGSGYEQYF
V: TRBV4-1
J: TRBJ2-7

CDR3: CASSTGQGRTGELFF
V: TRBV11-2
J: TRBJ2-2

CDR3: CASSMRYYGYTF
V: TRBV28
J: TRBJ1-2

CDR3: CSVDGLNTEAFF
V: TRBV29-1
J: TRBJ1-1

CDR3: CASSWGTRDEQFF
V: TRBV13
J: TRBJ2-1

CDR3: CASSPDRSYEQYF
V: TRBV7-9
J: TRBJ2-7

CDR3: CSGRTSGSPEQYF
V: TRBV20-1
J: TRBJ2-7

CDR3: CSVLYRTAQETQYF
V: TRBV29-1
J: TRBJ2-5

CDR3: CASRASGTDTQYF
V: TRBV7-3
J: TRBJ2-3

CDR3: CASSLDPGTTEAFF
V: TRBV5-5
J: TRBJ1-1

CDR3: CASSQEGTPGYTF
V: TRBV4-3
J: TRBJ1-2

CDR3: CASSFGGSSNQPQHF
V: TRBV12-3/TRBV12-4
J: TRBJ1-5

CDR3: CASSEARRGNEQFF
V: TRBV6-1
J: TRBJ2-1

CDR3: CASSLRAGDLGDEQFF
V: TRBV28
J: TRBJ2-1

CDR3: CASSLANNYEQYF
V: TRBV7-8
J: TRBJ2-7

CDR3: CSARGDSLYNSPLHF
V: TRBV20-1
J: TRBJ1-6

CDR3: CASSRLVAGGVDEQFF
V: TRBV5-1
J: TRBJ2-1

CDR3: CSAPSGNRGYEQFF
V: TRBV20-1
J: TRBJ2-1

CDR3: CASSPNGAGANYEQYF
V: TRBV4-3
J: TRBJ2-7

CDR3: CASSASGTAKRAKNIQYF
V: TRBV12-3/TRBV12-4
J: TRBJ2-4

CDR3: CASSQGTEQFF
V: TRBV3-1
J: TRBJ2-1

CDR3: CASSQGYSLTGDLFF
V: TRBV4-2
J: TRBJ2-2

CDR3: CASSFEGPEAFF
V: TRBV5-1
J: TRBJ1-1

CDR3: CSARDLMGTSYNEQFF
V: TRBV20-1
J: TRBJ2-1

CDR3: CATSRPGTGGISEQFF
V: TRBV15
J: TRBJ2-1

CDR3: CSVPVSSYNEQFF
V: TRBV29-1
J: TRBJ2-1

CDR3: CAIREADRSYNEQFF
V: TRBV10-3
J: TRBJ2-1